Sequencing of this TCR beta chain was carried out in a study of shared clonotypes between healthy human individuals. Points from the study as a whole: Although depth was large, rarefaction showed that sequencing of the sorted subsets was incomplete. In this cohort, only blood was sampled, and tissue repertoires likely differ.

The table came from immunoSEQ multiplex PCR; TCRdb's copy has only in-frame clones and leaves some out. There are millions of clones in the sample; over 85% occur only once, and approximately 0.4% lies in the top ten. The CDR3 sequence is 15 residues long. Germline V gene sequence: CDR1 SGHRS, CDR2 YFSETQ. After removal of 2 bases from V and 7 bases from J, the junction contained 8 bases not matched to a gene. As concerns this clone: Antigen unknown.

Sequenced sample: naive CD4+ T cells from PBMCs. As for subset: CD45RA+ positively selected. The genes are TRBV5-1 and TRBJ2-1, with TRBD2 matching 8 bases. This TCR was recovered from a man aged 18-30 years in good health. Some clones in this sample may be carry-over from other donors' samples. CDR3 sequence: CASSLNSGIGNEQFF. The CDR3 DNA sequence: TGCGCCAGCAGCTTAAATAGCGGGATTGGAAATGAGCAGTTCTTC.